This TCR beta chain was identified in a study of PD-1 blockade in classical Hodgkin lymphoma. CDR1 is KGHSH, CDR2 LQKENI, per germline. The CDR3 sequence is 19 residues long. The V gene end was trimmed by 6 bases and the J gene end by 3 bases; junction bases not matched to a gene: 20. Every patient was affected by relapse after autologous stem cell transplantation, while exposure to brentuximab vedotin was not uniform. Complete response, partial response or progressive disease constituted the best responses recorded. Generated by immunoSEQ multiplex PCR, the TCRdb table keeps only in-frame clones and is missing some. This sample has 90,000 to 130,000 clones; roughly nine tenths occur once, and the top ten carry less than 20%. In the case of this clone: What it binds is not known.

General study results and limits: In CD4+ cells, TCR diversity went up significantly by C4D1, but in CD8+ cells it did not.

The starting material was peripheral blood mononuclear cells (PBMCs), obtained before the second cycle of nivolumab. This TCR was sampled from a human donor with classical Hodgkin lymphoma. The chain uses TRBV18 and TRBJ2-4; TRBD2 matches 7 bases. As DNA, the CDR3 is TGTGCCAGCTCGCCCACCAAGGCGGGGGTCCTCCGGGTCAAAAACATTCAGTACTTC. Its translation: CASSPTKAGVLRVKNIQYF.